This TCR beta chain derives from a study of blood T cells in healthy people across ages. Study-wide findings and caveats: Whereas aged donors had fewer naive CD4+ cells, long-lived donors had more of them and higher diversity. The study lacked donor CMV status, which possibly confounded expanded clonotype changes.

A second PCR of about 7 to 12 cycles used a sample-barcoded 5' primer and a J-beta primer mix. TCRdb passed the 5' RACE reads through MiXCR, listing each CDR3 protein once. The sample holds some 1.5 million distinct CDR3 sequences; roughly 27% are singletons and the top ten take 7.7%. Approximately 10 milliliters was the volume of peripheral blood drawn from each donor. Total RNA, at least 6 micrograms per sample, came from PBMCs. Comments on this clonotype: Its antigen is unidentified.

This CDR3 has 16 residues. J lost 6 bases, V lost 4 bases, and 10 bases had no gene match. Looked up from germline, CDR1 is SGHTA and CDR2 is FQGNSA. This TCR came from a woman aged 30 to 39 in good health. This chain joins TRBV7-2 and TRBJ2-7, with 12 bases that match TRBD2. Sequencing was carried out using blood. The CDR3 DNA reads TGTGCCAGCAGCTGGCTAGGACTAGCGGGACCCGTCGAGCAGTACTTC. Translation gives CASSWLGLAGPVEQYF.